This T cell receptor (beta chain) is drawn from a study of cytomegalovirus exposure and HLA in healthy donors. Study outcomes and limitations: In all likelihood, a cluster of highly shared sequence variants was a sequencing artifact.

Points on this clone: The antigen is undetermined.

The ends were cut back, 1 base at V and 8 bases at J, with 14 bases in the middle. CDR1 and CDR2 (germline): MGHRA, YSYEKL. This CDR3 has 14 amino acids. Use of 60 Vbeta and 13 Jbeta primers characterized the PCR. Original data processing: An analysis that came later counted roughly 87 million unique TCR beta chains, some 11 million shared. TCRdb's copy holds only in-frame clones and misses some; the assay was immunoSEQ multiplex PCR. V, J and clone size were drawn from that table, and D and trimming were deduced from the DNA. The table has about 65,000 clones, over 50% seen once. The sequence was collected from a man younger than 45 in good health and CMV-seronegative. Material for sequencing was PBMCs. The V gene is TRBV4-1, the J gene TRBJ1-2, with unresolved D. CDR3 protein: CASSQASEGIGYTF. The CDR3 nucleotides read TGCGCCAGCAGCCAAGCCTCCGAGGGAATAGGCTACACCTTC.